This TCR beta chain was observed in a study of preoperative IRX-2 immunotherapy in early breast cancer. Documented treatment: preoperative locoregional IRX-2 cytokine immunotherapy. This phase Ib study tested locoregional IRX-2 cytokine immunotherapy given before surgery. TCRdb's table, derived via immunoSEQ multiplex PCR, lists solely in-frame clones and lacks some. The sample has about 98,000 clones, 86% seen once. The CDR3 has 16 residues. Germline V gene data show CDR1 as SGHNT and CDR2 as YENEEA. In the case of this clone: At one of its ends the junction is not consistent with the germline gene, which may arise from a read error.

The source was tumor tissue, collected after IRX-2 immunotherapy. The TCR comes from a human donor with breast cancer. The chain employs TRBV11-3 and TRBJ2-3; 7 positions match TRBD2. CDR3 region: CASSPDLAASIDTQYF. CDR3 nucleotide sequence: TGTGCCAGCAGCCCAGATCTAGCGGCTAGCATAGATACGCAGTATTTT.